A selection of T cell receptor beta chains follows, all from one sample in a study of blood T cell repertoires in COVID-19. Produced via immunoSEQ multiplex PCR; TCRdb's table is partial and in-frame only. The sample lists about 90,000 clones; around 80% were seen once. Sample: peripheral blood. Receptors were obtained from a man aged 65 to 85 with acute or convalescent COVID-19. The CDR3 runs from the conserved cysteine through the conserved F or W. The D gene is left open where the match is weak. Clone size appears in some rows only: once, few, many, or a class for an expanded clone.

V gene: TRBV28
D gene: TRBD1
clone size: NA
J gene: TRBJ1-5
CDR3 protein: CASTGGGIFGQPQHF
CDR3 DNA: TGTGCCAGCACCGGAGGGGGCATCTTCGGTCAGCCCCAGCATTTT

V gene: TRBV18
D gene: TRBD1
clone size: NA
J gene: TRBJ2-7
CDR3 protein: CASSPGQGAPYEQYF
CDR3 DNA: TGTGCCAGCTCACCTGGGCAGGGGGCTCCCTACGAGCAGTACTTC

V gene: TRBV9
D gene: TRBD1
clone size: NA
J gene: TRBJ1-3
CDR3 protein: CASSPQGQGTGNTIYF
CDR3 DNA: TGTGCCAGCAGCCCCCAGGGACAGGGAACTGGAAACACCATATATTTT

V gene: TRBV2
D gene: NA
clone size: NA
J gene: TRBJ1-2
CDR3 protein: CASSDPATEGTYYGYTF
CDR3 DNA: TGTGCCAGCAGTGATCCCGCTACTGAGGGGACATACTATGGCTACACCTTC

V gene: TRBV28
D gene: NA
clone size: NA
J gene: TRBJ2-5
CDR3 protein: CASSLDNGRTGRETQYF
CDR3 DNA: TGTGCCAGCAGTTTAGATAACGGGAGGACAGGGCGGGAGACCCAGTACTTC

V gene: TRBV29-1
D gene: NA
clone size: NA
J gene: TRBJ2-1
CDR3 protein: CSVEDTGGGTYNEQFF
CDR3 DNA: TGCAGCGTTGAAGATACGGGGGGCGGAACCTACAATGAGCAGTTCTTC

V gene: TRBV19
D gene: TRBD1
clone size: few
J gene: TRBJ1-5
CDR3 protein: CASSTFDRGQPQHF
CDR3 DNA: TGTGCCAGTAGTACTTTTGACAGGGGCCAGCCCCAGCATTTT

V gene: TRBV9
D gene: TRBD1
clone size: NA
J gene: TRBJ2-1
CDR3 protein: CASSLRDRVNNEQFF
CDR3 DNA: TGTGCCAGCAGCCTCCGGGACAGGGTAAACAATGAGCAGTTCTTC

V gene: TRBV28
D gene: NA
clone size: NA
J gene: TRBJ1-4
CDR3 protein: CATSGRINEKLFF
CDR3 DNA: TGTGCCACCTCAGGGCGGATTAATGAAAAACTGTTTTTT

V gene: TRBV28
D gene: NA
clone size: NA
J gene: TRBJ1-4
CDR3 protein: CASSTGRSSGKLFF
CDR3 DNA: TGTGCCAGCAGCACGGGACGGTCAAGCGGGAAACTGTTTTTT

V gene: TRBV11-2
D gene: TRBD1
clone size: NA
J gene: TRBJ2-1
CDR3 protein: CASSRTGTGEDEQFF
CDR3 DNA: TGTGCCAGCAGCCGTACCGGGACAGGGGAGGATGAGCAGTTCTTC

V gene: TRBV15
D gene: TRBD1
clone size: NA
J gene: TRBJ1-5
CDR3 protein: CATSRGTVNQPQHF
CDR3 DNA: TGTGCCACCAGCCGTGGGACAGTCAATCAGCCCCAGCATTTT

V gene: TRBV5-1
D gene: NA
clone size: once
J gene: TRBJ1-2
CDR3 protein: CASSLGILQGIEENYGYTF
CDR3 DNA: TGCGCCAGCAGCTTGGGAATCTTGCAGGGCATAGAAGAGAACTATGGCTACACCTTC

V gene: TRBV7-8
D gene: NA
clone size: few
J gene: TRBJ1-3
CDR3 protein: CASGIPGQFSGNTIYF
CDR3 DNA: TGTGCCAGCGGTATACCAGGACAGTTCTCTGGAAACACCATATATTTT

V gene: TRBV5-8
D gene: NA
clone size: NA
J gene: TRBJ2-7
CDR3 protein: CASSLAGGEQYF
CDR3 DNA: TGTGCCAGCAGCTTGGCCGGGGGCGAGCAGTACTTC

V gene: TRBV6-6
D gene: TRBD1
clone size: NA
J gene: TRBJ2-7
CDR3 protein: CASSYGTGRSYEQYF
CDR3 DNA: TGTGCCAGCAGTTACGGGACAGGGAGATCCTACGAGCAGTACTTC

V gene: TRBV19
D gene: TRBD2
clone size: NA
J gene: TRBJ2-7
CDR3 protein: CASSNGLAFTYEQYF
CDR3 DNA: TGTGCCAGTAGTAATGGACTAGCGTTTACCTACGAGCAGTACTTC

V gene: TRBV5-6
D gene: NA
clone size: NA
J gene: TRBJ1-2
CDR3 protein: CASSLSQGIANYGYTF
CDR3 DNA: TGTGCCAGCAGCTTGTCTCAGGGGATAGCTAACTATGGCTACACCTTC

V gene: TRBV28
D gene: TRBD1
clone size: NA
J gene: TRBJ1-2
CDR3 protein: CASSGWDRENYGYTF
CDR3 DNA: TGTGCCAGCAGCGGATGGGACAGGGAGAACTATGGCTACACCTTC

V gene: TRBV19
D gene: NA
clone size: NA
J gene: TRBJ2-1
CDR3 protein: CASSIEGRGLVDEQFF
CDR3 DNA: TGTGCCAGTAGTATTGAGGGCAGAGGATTAGTGGATGAGCAGTTCTTC

V gene: TRBV10-3
D gene: NA
clone size: NA
J gene: TRBJ1-2
CDR3 protein: CAISEGVDYGYTF
CDR3 DNA: TGTGCCATCAGTGAGGGAGTAGACTATGGCTACACCTTC

V gene: TRBV23-1
D gene: TRBD1
clone size: NA
J gene: TRBJ2-7
CDR3 protein: CASSQSTSGTASYEQYF
CDR3 DNA: TGCGCCAGCAGTCAGTCGACATCCGGGACAGCCTCCTACGAGCAGTACTTC

V gene: TRBV7-9
D gene: NA
clone size: NA
J gene: TRBJ1-1
CDR3 protein: CASSFSATNTEAFF
CDR3 DNA: TGTGCCAGCAGCTTCAGCGCTACGAACACTGAAGCTTTCTTT

V gene: TRBV5-8
D gene: NA
clone size: many
J gene: TRBJ2-1
CDR3 protein: CASSLAVVEYWSNEQFF
CDR3 DNA: TGTGCCAGCAGCTTGGCCGTTGTAGAATATTGGTCGAATGAGCAGTTCTTC

V gene: TRBV5-4
D gene: TRBD1
clone size: few
J gene: TRBJ1-2
CDR3 protein: CASSLGVRDRDLKGYTF
CDR3 DNA: TGTGCCAGCAGCTTGGGGGTCCGGGACAGGGATCTTAAGGGCTACACCTTC

V gene: TRBV2
D gene: TRBD1
clone size: NA
J gene: TRBJ1-5
CDR3 protein: CASSVGQGHQPQHF
CDR3 DNA: TGTGCCAGCAGTGTGGGACAGGGGCATCAGCCCCAGCATTTT

V gene: TRBV28
D gene: TRBD2
clone size: NA
J gene: TRBJ2-7
CDR3 protein: CASSHSTSGYEQYF
CDR3 DNA: TGTGCCAGCAGTCACTCGACTAGCGGCTACGAGCAGTACTTC

V gene: TRBV7-9
D gene: NA
clone size: NA
J gene: TRBJ2-7
CDR3 protein: CASSLGNSFPTWYF
CDR3 DNA: TGTGCCAGCAGCTTAGGGAACAGTTTTCCCACGTGGTACTTC

V gene: TRBV6-5
D gene: NA
clone size: NA
J gene: TRBJ1-2
CDR3 protein: CASSPGSPNYGYTF
CDR3 DNA: TGTGCCAGCAGCCCCGGGAGCCCTAACTATGGCTACACCTTC

V gene: TRBV28
D gene: TRBD1
clone size: NA
J gene: TRBJ2-3
CDR3 protein: CASSFPGQGGPTDTQYF
CDR3 DNA: TGTGCCAGCAGTTTCCCGGGACAGGGAGGACCCACAGATACGCAGTATTTT

V gene: TRBV11-3
D gene: NA
clone size: NA
J gene: TRBJ2-1
CDR3 protein: CASSLGLNPNEQFF
CDR3 DNA: TGTGCCAGCAGCTTAGGACTAAATCCTAATGAGCAGTTCTTC

V gene: TRBV6-5
D gene: TRBD1
clone size: NA
J gene: TRBJ2-3
CDR3 protein: CASSTGVNADTQYF
CDR3 DNA: TGTGCCAGCAGTACAGGGGTTAACGCAGATACGCAGTATTTT

V gene: TRBV6-1
D gene: NA
clone size: NA
J gene: TRBJ1-5
CDR3 protein: CASSEPGVQPQHF
CDR3 DNA: TGTGCCAGCAGTGAGCCGGGTGTTCAGCCCCAGCATTTT

V gene: TRBV6-5
D gene: NA
clone size: NA
J gene: TRBJ1-5
CDR3 protein: CASSYRGDQPQHF
CDR3 DNA: TGTGCCAGCAGTTACCGGGGGGATCAGCCCCAGCATTTT

V gene: TRBV6-1
D gene: NA
clone size: NA
J gene: TRBJ1-2
CDR3 protein: CASSESDSLYGYTF
CDR3 DNA: TGTGCCAGCAGTGAAAGTGACTCCCTCTATGGCTACACCTTC

V gene: TRBV5-4
D gene: TRBD1
clone size: NA
J gene: TRBJ2-1
CDR3 protein: CASSSGHRGYNEQFF
CDR3 DNA: TGTGCCAGCAGCTCGGGCCACAGGGGATACAATGAGCAGTTCTTC

V gene: TRBV11-3
D gene: NA
clone size: NA
J gene: TRBJ2-2
CDR3 protein: CASSLGQSGELFF
CDR3 DNA: TGTGCCAGCAGCTTAGGCCAGTCCGGGGAGCTGTTTTTT

V gene: TRBV18
D gene: NA
clone size: NA
J gene: TRBJ2-2
CDR3 protein: CASSKDRGDTGELFF
CDR3 DNA: TGTGCCAGCTCAAAGGACAGAGGGGACACCGGGGAGCTGTTTTTT

V gene: TRBV6-5
D gene: NA
clone size: NA
J gene: TRBJ2-3
CDR3 protein: CASSYRMGRDTQYF
CDR3 DNA: TGTGCCAGCAGTTACCGAATGGGCCGGGATACGCAGTATTTT

V gene: TRBV19
D gene: NA
clone size: NA
J gene: TRBJ2-2
CDR3 protein: CASSMGSWNTGELFF
CDR3 DNA: TGTGCCAGTAGTATGGGTAGCTGGAACACCGGGGAGCTGTTTTTT